A selection of T cell receptor beta chains follows, all from one sample in a study of T cells after yellow fever vaccination. TCRdb called the 5' RACE reads again in MiXCR, with one record for every CDR3 protein. The data hold hundreds of thousands of distinct CDR3 sequences, with under 20% observed a single time. The sequencing used PBMCs, collected before the yellow fever booster vaccination. The receptors derive from a man younger than 35 who received the YFV17D yellow fever vaccine. Each CDR3 is given with its conserved first and last residue. A D gene is named only where the DNA matches it firmly. Where a row states a size, it is once, few, many or the class of an expanded clone; other rows omit it.

j_call	v_call	clone_size	d_call	cdr3_nt	cdr3_aa
TRBJ2-3	TRBV20-1	-	TRBD1	TGCAGTGCTATGGACAGGGGGCTAAGCACAGATACGCAGTATTTT	CSAMDRGLSTDTQYF
TRBJ2-7	TRBV5-1	-	-	TGCGCCAGCAGCCCTACAGGTCTTCTCTCCTACGAGCAGTACTTC	CASSPTGLLSYEQYF
TRBJ2-7	TRBV7-9	-	-	TGTGCCAGCAGCTTGGGGGTAGGCAGCTCGGACGAGCAGTACTTC	CASSLGVGSSDEQYF
TRBJ2-1	TRBV6-5	-	-	TGTGCCAGCAGTTACGCACGGCCCGGGAGTGAGCAGTTCTTC	CASSYARPGSEQFF
TRBJ2-4	TRBV13	-	TRBD1	TGTGCCAGCAGCTTAGATGGACAGGGGGGTCGAAACATTCAGTACTTC	CASSLDGQGGRNIQYF
TRBJ2-3	TRBV20-1	-	-	TGCAGTGCTAGTTGGCGGGGCCGACCAGATACGCAGTATTTT	CSASWRGRPDTQYF
TRBJ2-4	TRBV6-1	-	-	TGTGCCAGCAGTGAAAAAGGGACATTATTTCCGAACTTC	CASSEKGTLFPNF
TRBJ1-5	TRBV12-3/TRBV12-4	-	TRBD1	TGTGCCAGCAGTCCTATAGGTCAGGGGGCCCCCAATCAGCCCCAGCATTTT	CASSPIGQGAPNQPQHF
TRBJ2-5	TRBV5-1	-	TRBD2	TGCGCCAGCAGCCGGGGGGCTAGCGGGGCCCAGTACCAAGAGACCCAGTACTTC	CASSRGASGAQYQETQYF
TRBJ2-4	TRBV7-9	-	-	TGTGCCAGCAGCTTATTCGGGGCCCCAGACTCAGAGGGCAAAAACATTCAGTACTTC	CASSLFGAPDSEGKNIQYF
TRBJ2-7	TRBV6-2/TRBV6-3	few	-	TGTGCCAGCAGTTACCGGATGGGACAGCAGTACTTC	CASSYRMGQQYF
TRBJ2-1	TRBV4-3	-	TRBD1	TGCGCCAGCAGCCAAGATGCAGGGGGCAATCTGTTCTTC	CASSQDAGGNLFF
TRBJ1-5	TRBV29-1	-	-	TGCAGCGTTGAAACTACCCGGGATCAGCCCCAGCATTTT	CSVETTRDQPQHF
TRBJ2-1	TRBV7-2	-	-	TGTGCCAGCAGCCCCTCTGGGTCGGCGGGTCATGAGCAGTTCTTC	CASSPSGSAGHEQFF
TRBJ1-1	TRBV7-6	-	-	TGTGCCAGCAGCCCCCTCATAGGAGCTGAAGCTTTCTTT	CASSPLIGAEAFF
TRBJ1-4	TRBV7-3	-	TRBD1	TGTGCCAGCAGCCAGGGGGCTGGGGAAAAACTGTTTTTT	CASSQGAGEKLFF
TRBJ1-2	TRBV4-1	-	-	TGCGCCAGCAGCCGACTAGGGTCCAGCTATGGCTACACCTTC	CASSRLGSSYGYTF
TRBJ1-1	TRBV28	few	TRBD1	TGTGCCAGCAGTACTACCGGGACAGAGAACACTGAAGCTTTCTTT	CASSTTGTENTEAFF
TRBJ1-4	TRBV7-2	-	TRBD1	TGTGCCAGCAGCCGGACAGGATTTGAAAAACTGTTTTTT	CASSRTGFEKLFF
TRBJ2-2	TRBV6-5	-	TRBD2	TGTGCCAGCAGGCCCACTAGCGGGGGAGCCGGGGAGCTGTTTTTT	CASRPTSGGAGELFF
TRBJ2-2	TRBV9	few	TRBD1	TGTGCCAGCAGCGTAGAGGGACAGCCGAACACCGGGGAGCTGTTTTTT	CASSVEGQPNTGELFF
TRBJ2-5	TRBV2	-	TRBD2	TGTGCCAGCAGAGCTAGCGGGGGGAAAGGAGAGACCCAGTACTTC	CASRASGGKGETQYF
TRBJ2-5	TRBV20-1	few	-	TGCAGTGCTAGAGTGGCCGGGCGAGACCAAGAGACCCAGTACTTC	CSARVAGRDQETQYF
TRBJ2-5	TRBV20-1	few	-	TGCAGTGGCAGAGCAGGGTTGGGACGAGAGACCCAGTACTTC	CSGRAGLGRETQYF
TRBJ2-1	TRBV7-3	-	-	TGTGCCAGCAGCCTCTCGCCGGGGGAGTACAATGAGCAGTTCTTC	CASSLSPGEYNEQFF
TRBJ2-5	TRBV6-6	-	-	TGTGCCAGCACCGCTAGTCAAGAGACCCAGTACTTC	CASTASQETQYF
TRBJ1-2	TRBV27	few	-	TGTGCCAGCACCGGCATCTATGGACAGTTGGTAGGCTACACCTTC	CASTGIYGQLVGYTF
TRBJ2-5	TRBV9	-	-	TGTGCCAGCAGCGGGGGACCGTTCCAAGAGACCCAGTACTTC	CASSGGPFQETQYF
TRBJ1-1	TRBV20-1	-	-	TGCAGTGCTAGAGATCCGGGTACTGAAGCTTTCTTT	CSARDPGTEAFF